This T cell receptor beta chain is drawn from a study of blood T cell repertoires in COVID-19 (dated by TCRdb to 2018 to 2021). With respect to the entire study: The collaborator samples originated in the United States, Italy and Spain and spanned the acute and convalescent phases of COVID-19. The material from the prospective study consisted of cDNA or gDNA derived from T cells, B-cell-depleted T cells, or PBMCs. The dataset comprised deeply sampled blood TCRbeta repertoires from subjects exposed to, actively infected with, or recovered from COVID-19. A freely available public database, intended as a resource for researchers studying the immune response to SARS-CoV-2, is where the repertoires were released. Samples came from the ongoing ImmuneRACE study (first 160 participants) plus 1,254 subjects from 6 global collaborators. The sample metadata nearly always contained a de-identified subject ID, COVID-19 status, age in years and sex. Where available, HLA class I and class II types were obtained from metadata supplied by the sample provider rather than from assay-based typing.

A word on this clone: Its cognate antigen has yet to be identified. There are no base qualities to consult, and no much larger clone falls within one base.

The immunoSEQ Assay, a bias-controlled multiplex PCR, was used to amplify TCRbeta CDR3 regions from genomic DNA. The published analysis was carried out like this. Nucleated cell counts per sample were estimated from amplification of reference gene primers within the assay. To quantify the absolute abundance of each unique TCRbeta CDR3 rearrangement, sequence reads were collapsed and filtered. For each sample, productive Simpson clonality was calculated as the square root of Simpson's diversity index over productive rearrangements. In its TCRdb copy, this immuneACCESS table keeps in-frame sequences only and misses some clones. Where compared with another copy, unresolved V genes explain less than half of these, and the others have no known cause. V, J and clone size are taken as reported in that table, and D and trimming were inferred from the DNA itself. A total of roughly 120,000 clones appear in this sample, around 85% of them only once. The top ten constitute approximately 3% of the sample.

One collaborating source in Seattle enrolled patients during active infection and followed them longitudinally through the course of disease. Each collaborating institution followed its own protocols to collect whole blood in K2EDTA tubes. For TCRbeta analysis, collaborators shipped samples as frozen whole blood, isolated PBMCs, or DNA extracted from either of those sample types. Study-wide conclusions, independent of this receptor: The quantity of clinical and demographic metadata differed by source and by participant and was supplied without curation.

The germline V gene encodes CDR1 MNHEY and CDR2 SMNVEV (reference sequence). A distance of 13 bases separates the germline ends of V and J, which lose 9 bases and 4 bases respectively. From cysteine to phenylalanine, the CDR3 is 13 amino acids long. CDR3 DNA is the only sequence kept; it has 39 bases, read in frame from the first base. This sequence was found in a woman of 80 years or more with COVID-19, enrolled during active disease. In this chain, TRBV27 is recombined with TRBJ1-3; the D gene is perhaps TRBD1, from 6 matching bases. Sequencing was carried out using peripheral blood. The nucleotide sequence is TGTGCCAGTGGGACATTGGGAGGAAACACCATATATTTT. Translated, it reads CASGTLGGNTIYF.